The 11 T cell receptor beta chains below come from one sample, sequenced in a study of T cells after yellow fever vaccination. Each CDR3 protein is one row after TCRdb ran MiXCR on the 5' RACE reads. The sample has over 250,000 distinct CDR3 sequences, over 4% seen once. The sequencing here drew on PBMCs, taken 5 days after the yellow fever booster vaccination. The receptors derive from a man between 18 and 29 years old who received the YFV17D yellow fever vaccine.

This clonotype was picked up many times. V and J are TRBV10-3 and TRBJ1-5, with TRBD1 identical over 11 bases. Germline CDR1 is ENHRY and CDR2 is SYGVKD. Trimming took 10 bases from V and 7 from J; bases not matched to a gene: 9. The CDR3 sequence is 14 residues long. The CDR3, as DNA: TGTGCCACCCAGGACAGGGGGCGCCTACAGCCCCAGCATTTT. Protein: CATQDRGRLQPQHF.

This clonotype was observed at least ten times. This chain uses TRBV4-3 with TRBJ2-3; the match to TRBD1 covers 8 bases. Trimming at V came to 6 bases and at J to 2 bases, leaving 7 bases not matched to a gene. This CDR3 contains 15 residues. Germline values: CDR1 LGHNA, CDR2 YSLEER. The CDR3 sequence: CASRRGQGITDTQYF. In DNA, the CDR3 is TGCGCCAGCAGGCGTGGACAGGGAATCACAGATACGCAGTATTTT.

This clonotype showed up many times. This chain joins TRBV7-2 and TRBJ2-3; D is ambiguous. The CDR3 is 14 residues long. Deletions cut 1 base from V and 6 bases from J, with 11 bases between. CDR1 is SGHTA and CDR2 is FQGNSA in the germline V gene. CDR3 nucleotide sequence: TGTGCCAGCAGCTTAGGGGAACCTGCGGATACGCAGTATTTT. Translated, it gives CASSLGEPADTQYF.

This clonotype has more than one count but fewer than ten. The V gene is TRBV5-1, the J gene TRBJ2-5; the D is unclear. Germline lookup yields CDR1 SGHRS and CDR2 YFSETQ. Trimming cost V 0 bases and J 4 bases, with 10 bases left between them. The CDR3 sequence is 14 residues long. This CDR3 reads CASSLGRLGETQYF. CDR3 bases: TGCGCCAGCAGCTTGGGTCGCCTAGGAGAGACCCAGTACTTC. Looking up the rest from reference TRBV5-1 and TRBJ2-5 gives the full variable domain: KAGVTQTPRYLIKTRGQQVTLSCSPISGHRSVSWYQQTPGQGLQFLFEYFSETQRNKGNFPGRFSGRQFSNSRSEMNVSTLELGDSALYLCASSLGRLGETQYFGPGTRLLVL.

The chain couples TRBV27 to TRBJ1-1; TRBD1 agrees at 10 bases. Germline assignment: CDR1 MNHEY and CDR2 SMNVEV (reference sequence). V trimming: 2 bases; J trimming: 3 bases; junction bases outside the gene matches: 3. The CDR3 spans 15 residues. DNA of the CDR3: TGTGCCAGCAGTTTAGCGGGACAGGGGTACACTGAAGCTTTCTTT. This sequence encodes CASSLAGQGYTEAFF.

The sample holds a few counts of this clonotype. The rearrangement links TRBV28 to TRBJ2-1; D remains unclear. The V end was cut by 2 bases, the J end by 1 base, with 6 bases between. Per germline, CDR1 MDHEN and CDR2 SYDVKM. CDR3 size: 14 residues. The CDR3 bases are TGTGCCAGCAGTTTACTCCCTTCCTACAATGAGCAGTTCTTC. Translated, it gives CASSLLPSYNEQFF. Supplemented by reference TRBV28 and TRBJ2-1, the full variable domain reads DVKVTQSSRYLVKRTGEKVFLECVQDMDHENMFWYRQDPGLGLRLIYFSYDVKMKEKGDIPEGYSVSREKKERFSLILESASTNQTSMYLCASSLLPSYNEQFFGPGTRLTVL.

The chain links TRBV18 to TRBJ2-7; D ambiguous. V gave up 0 bases and J gave up 6 bases, with 12 bases separating them. CDR3 size: 14 residues. In germline, CDR1 is KGHSH, CDR2 LQKENI. CDR3 protein: CASSPPGETFEQYV. For the CDR3, the DNA is TGTGCCAGCTCACCACCCGGAGAGACTTTCGAGCAGTACGTC.

The chain combines TRBV12-3 or TRBV12-4 with TRBJ2-1; 16 nucleotides match TRBD2. The CDR3 totals 16 residues. V lost 6 bases and J lost 8; bases outside the gene matches: 7. In DNA, the CDR3 is TGTGCCAGCAGGGGCGGGACTAGCGGGGGGGCCTATGAGCAGTTCTTC. It is translated as CASRGGTSGGAYEQFF.

This clonotype was counted many times. V gene TRBV19 combines with J gene TRBJ1-1; D gene unclear. V lost 6 bases and J 3 bases, leaving 17 bases between the germline ends. Germline lookup yields CDR1 LNHDA and CDR2 SQIVND (reference sequence). The CDR3 has 15 residues. CDR3 amino acids: CASSPQFRRYTEAFF. The CDR3 region has the DNA TGTGCCAGTAGCCCTCAGTTCAGAAGGTACACTGAAGCTTTCTTT.

This clonotype was seen ten or more times. The CDR3 DNA reads TGTGCCAGCTTGGGCTCCTACAATGAGCAGTTCTTC. Residues: CASLGSYNEQFF. This rearrangement joins TRBV27 to TRBJ2-1; D is unclear. From germline, CDR1 is MNHEY and CDR2 SMNVEV (reference sequence). V shed 8 bases and J shed 0 bases, with 5 bases lying between them. The CDR3 totals 12 residues.

The table lists this clonotype with a few counts. V is TRBV7-9 and J is TRBJ2-5; D not resolved. The V gene lost 6 bases and the J gene lost 10 bases, with 15 bases spanning the gap. The length of the CDR3 is 12 residues. Germline CDR1 SEHNR, CDR2 FQNEAQ (reference sequence). The CDR3 region is CASSSDARDQYF. DNA for the CDR3: TGTGCCAGCAGTTCGGATGCAAGGGACCAGTACTTC.